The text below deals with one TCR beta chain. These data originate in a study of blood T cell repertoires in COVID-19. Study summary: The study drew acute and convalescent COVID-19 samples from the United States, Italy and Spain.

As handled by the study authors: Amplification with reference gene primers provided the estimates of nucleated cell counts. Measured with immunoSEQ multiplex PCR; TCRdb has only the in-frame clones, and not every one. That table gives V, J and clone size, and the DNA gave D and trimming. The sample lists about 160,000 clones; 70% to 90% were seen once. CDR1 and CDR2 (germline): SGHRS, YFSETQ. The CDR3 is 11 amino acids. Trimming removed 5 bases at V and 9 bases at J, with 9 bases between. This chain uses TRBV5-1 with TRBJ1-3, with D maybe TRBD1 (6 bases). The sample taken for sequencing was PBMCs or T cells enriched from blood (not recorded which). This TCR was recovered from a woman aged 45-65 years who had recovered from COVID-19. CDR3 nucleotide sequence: TGCGCCAGCAGTTCACAGGGCACCATATATTTT. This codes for CASSSQGTIYF.